The clone carrying this T cell receptor beta chain was detected a few times. The antigen remains undetermined. These data originate in a study of T-cell reconstitution after alpha-beta-depleted transplantation in children. Trimming cost V 2 bases and J 5 bases, with 16 bases left between them. Germline CDR1 is SGHRS and CDR2 is YFSETQ. The CDR3 has 16 residues. A library of TCRbeta sequences, prepared with unique molecular identifiers, was generated. Each CDR3 protein is one row after TCRdb ran MiXCR on the PCR reads. The sample lists around 450,000 distinct CDR3 sequences, 43% occurring once. Study outcomes and limitations: Recipient T cells and thymic progenitors that survived gave rise to the high TCRbeta diversity observed at day 60 in some patients. Reported findings indicate that, about two months after transplant, alpha-beta T cells came from several hundred expanded clones, which were derived from non-depleted graft cells.

The sequence was collected from a girl aged 2 to 9 with aplastic anemia, due to receive a stem cell transplant. The sequenced sample was PBMCs, obtained before TCRalphabeta/CD19-depleted stem cell transplant. V is TRBV5-1 and J is TRBJ2-2; possibly TRBD2 for D (6 bases). The CDR3 bases are TGCGCCAGCAGCTTAATTAGCGGCCCTCGGACCGGGGAGCTGTTTTTT. This encodes CASSLISGPRTGELFF.